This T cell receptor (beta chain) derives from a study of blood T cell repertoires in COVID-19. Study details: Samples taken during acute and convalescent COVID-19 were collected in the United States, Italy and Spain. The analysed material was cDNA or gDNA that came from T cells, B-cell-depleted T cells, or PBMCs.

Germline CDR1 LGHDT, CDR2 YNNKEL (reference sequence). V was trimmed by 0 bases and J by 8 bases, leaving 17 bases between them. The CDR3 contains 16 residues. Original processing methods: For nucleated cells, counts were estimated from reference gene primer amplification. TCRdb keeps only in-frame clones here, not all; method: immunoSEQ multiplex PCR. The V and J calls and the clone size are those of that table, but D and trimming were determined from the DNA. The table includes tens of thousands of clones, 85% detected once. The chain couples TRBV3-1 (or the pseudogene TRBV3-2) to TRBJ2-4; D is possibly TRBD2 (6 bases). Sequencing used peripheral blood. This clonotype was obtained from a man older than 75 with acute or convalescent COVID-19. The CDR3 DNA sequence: TGTGCCAGCAGCCAAGAGGTGGGGGGACGGCGGGACATTCAGTACTTC. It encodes CASSQEVGGRRDIQYF.